This passage covers 18 T cell receptor beta chains from one sample sequenced in a study of monozygotic twins with cystic fibrosis. Produced via immunoSEQ multiplex PCR; TCRdb's table is partial and in-frame only. Among more than 9,500 clones listed, over 75% were seen once. The sequenced sample consisted of blood. These receptor sequences come from a young man with cystic fibrosis.

V usage is TRBV28 and J usage is TRBJ2-3; 12 bases agree with TRBD2. Losses at the gene ends were 7 bases for V and 6 bases for J; bases not matched to a gene: 8. The CDR3 is made up of 15 amino acids. Germline CDR1 is MDHEN and CDR2 is SYDVKM. The CDR3 region is CASTQLAGGKDTQYF. The CDR3 bases are TGTGCCAGCACCCAACTAGCGGGGGGTAAGGATACGCAGTATTTT.

The V gene is TRBV11-2, the J gene TRBJ2-5; D not resolved. The CDR3 consists of 15 residues. Trimming took off 3 bases at V and 0 bases at J, with 11 bases between the two ends. Germline CDR1 SGHAT, CDR2 FQNNGV. CDR3 region: CASSFWAAYQETQYF. The CDR3 DNA follows: TGTGCCAGCAGCTTTTGGGCAGCGTACCAAGAGACCCAGTACTTC.

The chain joins TRBV11-2 to TRBJ2-7, with D perhaps TRBD1 or TRBD2 (5 bases each). This CDR3 has 14 amino acids. Trimming took off 4 bases at V and 2 bases at J, with 12 bases between the two ends. CDR1 and CDR2 from the germline V gene are SGHAT and FQNNGV. CDR3 loop: CASSSGTGTYEQYF. The CDR3 DNA follows: TGTGCCAGCAGCTCGGGGACGGGTACCTACGAGCAGTACTTC.

This chain joins TRBV2 and TRBJ2-7; tentatively, D is TRBD2 (7 bases). Germline loops: CDR1 SNHLY, CDR2 FYNNEI. CDR3 length equals 13 residues. Trimming left V 11 bases short and J 6 bases short, with 20 bases between. The CDR3 coding sequence is TGTGCCGGGGGGGCAGGGTACTCTCTCGAGCAGTACTTC. It encodes CAGGAGYSLEQYF.

The chain is built from TRBV15 and TRBJ2-7; no clear D. CDR3 length equals 14 residues. Between the trimmed V and J ends, which lost 8 bases and 0 bases, there was a span of 14 bases. The germline V gene encodes CDR1 LNHNV and CDR2 YYDKDF (reference sequence). The CDR3 loop reads CATGRNPSSYEQYF. CDR3 bases: TGTGCCACCGGACGGAACCCTAGCTCCTACGAGCAGTACTTC.

This chain joins TRBV9 and TRBJ2-7, with TRBD1 as a possible D gene (7 bases). Germline V gives CDR1 SGDLS, CDR2 YYNGEE. CDR3 size: 14 residues. Trimming stripped 4 bases from V and 7 bases from J, with 18 bases between. The CDR3 here is CASSSQGGGVEQYF. The CDR3 DNA follows: TGTGCCAGCAGCTCTCAAGGGGGCGGGGTAGAGCAGTACTTC.

The chain links TRBV15 to TRBJ2-5; D may be TRBD2 (5 bases). Germline values: CDR1 LNHNV, CDR2 YYDKDF (reference sequence). The germline V and J ends were trimmed by 0 bases and 5 bases, with 7 bases remaining between them. The length of the CDR3 is 13 residues. CDR3: CATSRDPGETQYF. In DNA form, the CDR3 reads TGTGCCACCAGCAGAGATCCGGGGGAGACCCAGTACTTC.

This chain connects TRBV7-2 to TRBJ2-3, with D uncertain. The CDR3 runs to 11 residues. Deletions cut 5 bases from V and 5 bases from J, with 5 bases between. The germline gives CDR1 SGHTA, CDR2 FQGNSA. This chain's CDR3 is CASSPKDTQYF. As DNA, the CDR3 is TGTGCCAGCAGCCCGAAAGATACGCAGTATTTT.

The genes are TRBV2 and TRBJ2-1; the match to TRBD2 covers 11 bases. Trimming at V came to 7 bases and at J to 4 bases, leaving 6 bases not matched to a gene. Germline CDR1 is SNHLY and CDR2 is FYNNEI. The CDR3 contains 15 residues. This chain's CDR3 is CASNSGTSGYNEQFF. In nucleotides, the CDR3 is TGTGCCAGCAATTCCGGGACTAGCGGATACAATGAGCAGTTCTTC.

The chain uses TRBV7-6 and TRBJ2-5; 9 bases line up with TRBD1. Trimming removed 2 bases from V and 4 bases from J; junction bases left unmatched: 2. The CDR3 length is 14 residues. Germline lookup yields CDR1 SGHVS and CDR2 FNYEAQ. Here the CDR3 reads CASSLRGQGETQYF. CDR3 coding DNA: TGTGCCAGCAGCTTAAGGGGACAGGGAGAGACCCAGTACTTC.

This rearrangement joins TRBV13 to TRBJ2-3; the match to TRBD2 covers 8 bases. The CDR3 extends over 15 amino acids. With 5 bases clipped from V and 4 bases from J, the junction kept 8 bases outside the gene matches. Germline V gene data show CDR1 as PRHDT and CDR2 as FYEKMQ (reference sequence). This CDR3 reads CASSPSLLAADTQYF. CDR3 coding DNA: TGTGCCAGCAGCCCTTCTCTACTAGCGGCAGATACGCAGTATTTT.

V gene TRBV7-8 combines with J gene TRBJ2-3; no definite D call. CDR3 length equals 12 residues. With 5 bases removed from V and 2 bases from J, the gap between germline ends came to 5 bases. The V gene's germline CDR1 is SGHVS and CDR2 FQNEAQ. This CDR3 is CASSTNTDTQYF. The CDR3 nucleotides are TGTGCCAGCAGCACCAACACAGATACGCAGTATTTT. Full variable domain (remainder filled in from reference TRBV7-8 and TRBJ2-3): GAGVSQSPRYKVAKRGQDVALRCDPISGHVSLFWYQQALGQGPEFLTYFQNEAQLDKSGLPSDRFFAERPEGSVSTLKIQRTQQEDSAVYLCASSTNTDTQYFGPGTRLTVL.

This clone came up once. The chain links TRBV5-1 to TRBJ1-1; unclear D gene. Deletions cut 5 bases from V and 2 bases from J, with 10 bases between. This CDR3 is 13 amino acids long. The germline V gene encodes CDR1 SGHRS and CDR2 YFSETQ. CDR3 sequence: CASRLELNTEAFF. As DNA, the CDR3 is TGCGCCAGCAGGCTGGAACTAAACACTGAAGCTTTCTTT. The whole variable domain, filled in from reference TRBV5-1 and TRBJ1-1, reads KAGVTQTPRYLIKTRGQQVTLSCSPISGHRSVSWYQQTPGQGLQFLFEYFSETQRNKGNFPGRFSGRQFSNSRSEMNVSTLELGDSALYLCASRLELNTEAFFGQGTRLTVV.

The rearrangement links TRBV5-5 to TRBJ2-7; the D gene is possibly TRBD1 (6 bases). Deletions cut 4 bases from V and 5 bases from J, with 10 bases between. The CDR3 is 12 amino acids. The germline V gene encodes CDR1 SGHKS and CDR2 YYEKEE (reference sequence). This CDR3 is CASSPRTDEQYF. DNA of the CDR3: TGTGCCAGCAGCCCAAGGACAGACGAGCAGTACTTC.

The V gene is TRBV2, the J gene TRBJ2-1; D unclear. Germline lookup yields CDR1 SNHLY and CDR2 FYNNEI. CDR3 length: 10 residues. The ends were cut back, 3 bases at V and 9 bases at J, with 3 bases in the middle. CDR3 bases: TGTGCCAGCAGTGACGGTGAGCAGTTCTTC. This encodes CASSDGEQFF.

This chain uses TRBV13 with TRBJ2-7, with 10 positions matching TRBD1. The CDR3 consists of 17 residues. Trimming took 3 bases from V and 4 from J; bases not matched to a gene: 12. The germline CDR1 and CDR2 sequences are PRHDT and FYEKMQ (reference sequence). In DNA, the CDR3 is TGTGCCAGCAGCTTTGTATTACGGGACAGGGGAGAGTACGAGCAGTACTTC. It is translated as CASSFVLRDRGEYEQYF.

V usage is TRBV27 and J usage is TRBJ2-5; 9 bases line up with TRBD1. J was trimmed by 7 bases and V by 5 bases; bases with no gene match: 14. The germline V gene encodes CDR1 MNHEY and CDR2 SMNVEV (reference sequence). The CDR3 consists of 16 residues. CDR3 in amino acids: CASSRLIDRGLRTQYF. In nucleotides, the CDR3 is TGTGCCAGCAGTCGTCTCATAGACAGGGGGTTAAGGACCCAGTACTTC.

This clone was picked up a small number of times. The genes are TRBV27 and TRBJ1-1; D is undetermined. The CDR3 is 14 residues long. V lost 5 bases to trimming and J lost 0 bases, with 10 bases between them. Germline V lookup: CDR1 MNHEY, CDR2 SMNVEV (reference sequence). CDR3 protein: CASSRFGVNTEAFF. The CDR3 coding sequence is TGTGCCAGCAGTCGCTTTGGGGTGAACACTGAAGCTTTCTTT.